The 21 T cell receptor beta chains presented below share a single source sample, sequenced in a study of blood T cell repertoires in COVID-19 (dated by TCRdb to the early 2020s). Receptors were amplified or captured by the immunoSEQ multiplex PCR assay. TCRdb carries this immuneACCESS record with in-frame sequences only. Its versions omit some clonotypes, under half of them owing to an unresolved V gene in the studies checked, with the rest unexplained. The sample table records more than 300,000 clones; 70% to 90% of these occur just once. The top ten constitute 1.5% to 2% of the sample. The sequencing input was peripheral blood. The receptor source for this set is a woman aged 25 to 39 with COVID-19, enrolled during active disease.

This sequence joins TRBV30 and TRBJ1-1; tentatively, D is TRBD1 (5 bases). Germline assignment: CDR1 GTSNPN and CDR2 SVGIG (reference sequence). This CDR3 has 13 residues. Trimming took off 4 bases at V and 3 bases at J, with 12 bases between the two ends. The CDR3 sequence is CAWTGGTHTEAFF. For the CDR3, the DNA is TGTGCCTGGACGGGGGGGACCCACACTGAAGCTTTCTTT. Looking up the rest from reference TRBV30 and TRBJ1-1 gives the full variable domain: SQTIHQWPATLVQPVGSPLSLECTVEGTSNPNLYWYRQAAGRGLQLLFYSVGIGQISSEVPQNLSASRPQDRQFILSSKKLLLSDSGFYLCAWTGGTHTEAFFGQGTRLTVV.

This chain joins TRBV7-8 and TRBJ2-5, with 14 bases identical to TRBD2. This CDR3 contains 16 residues. The V gene end was trimmed by 5 bases and the J gene end by 7 bases; junction bases not matched to a gene: 9. The germline V gene has CDR1 SGHVS and CDR2 FQNEAQ. CDR3 in DNA: TGTGCCAGCAGCCCGACTAGCGGGGGGGGTCAGGGGACCCAGTACTTC. It is translated as CASSPTSGGGQGTQYF.

The V gene is TRBV7-6, the J gene TRBJ2-5; D may be TRBD2 (7 bases). CDR1 SGHVS and CDR2 FNYEAQ come from the germline V gene. V lost 2 bases and J 4 bases, leaving 14 bases between the germline ends. CDR3 length equals 15 residues. CDR3: CASSLRGGGAETQYF. CDR3 nucleotides: TGTGCCAGCAGCTTAAGGGGGGGAGGGGCAGAGACCCAGTACTTC.

The chain has TRBV4-1 and TRBJ2-1; 9 nucleotides align to TRBD1. The CDR3 loop spans 18 amino acids. CDR1 is MGHRA and CDR2 is YSYEKL in the germline V gene. The junction had 15 bases not matched to a gene; V was cut back by 1 base and J by 8 bases. CDR3 protein: CASSQGNSRDRDLHEQFF. The CDR3 DNA is TGCGCCAGCAGCCAAGGTAATAGCCGGGACAGGGATCTACATGAGCAGTTCTTC.

The V and J genes are TRBV5-4 and TRBJ2-1, with D possibly matching TRBD1 (5 bases). Germline V CDR1 and CDR2: SGHNT, YYREEE (reference sequence). The CDR3 spans 13 residues. V lost 1 base and J 8 bases, leaving 10 bases between the germline ends. CDR3 loop: CASSLPQGYEQFF. Here the CDR3 DNA reads TGTGCCAGCAGCTTGCCGCAGGGCTATGAGCAGTTCTTC. Full variable domain (missing parts from reference TRBV5-4 and TRBJ2-1): ETGVTQSPTHLIKTRGQQVTLRCSSQSGHNTVSWYQQALGQGPQFIFQYYREEENGRGNFPPRFSGLQFPNYSSELNVNALELDDSALYLCASSLPQGYEQFFGPGTRLTVL.

The genes are TRBV7-8 and TRBJ2-3; D is uncertain. Germline assignment: CDR1 SGHVS and CDR2 FQNEAQ. The CDR3 totals 14 residues. Trimming pared 5 bases from V and 0 bases from J, leaving 9 bases between. The CDR3 region has the DNA TGTGCCAGCAGCCCTCTACTGAGCACAGATACGCAGTATTTT. Residues: CASSPLLSTDTQYF.

The rearrangement joins TRBV7-9 to TRBJ2-1, with D possibly TRBD2 on 6 matching bases. The V end was cut by 5 bases, the J end by 3 bases, with 8 bases between. Germline V gives CDR1 SEHNR, CDR2 FQNEAQ (reference sequence). The CDR3 runs to 13 residues. For the CDR3, the DNA is TGTGCCAGCAGCGGGGGACTCTACAATGAGCAGTTCTTC. Residues: CASSGGLYNEQFF.

This sequence joins TRBV6-5 and TRBJ1-1; D is undetermined. Trimming cost V 5 bases and J 1 base, with 8 bases left between them. From germline, CDR1 is MNHEY and CDR2 SVGAGI. CDR3 length: 13 residues. The chain's CDR3 is CASSPTENTEAFF. The DNA for the CDR3 is TGTGCCAGCAGTCCCACAGAGAACACTGAAGCTTTCTTT.

The rearrangement links TRBV5-5 to TRBJ2-7; the D gene is possibly TRBD1 (6 bases). Germline V gene lookup returns CDR1 SGHKS and CDR2 YYEKEE (reference sequence). CDR3 size: 13 residues. Trimming stripped 2 bases from V and 4 bases from J, with 10 bases between. The CDR3 is CASSFIQGYEQYV. The CDR3 DNA reads TGTGCCAGCAGCTTTATACAGGGTTACGAGCAGTACGTC.

The V call is TRBV2, the J call TRBJ2-7, with D possibly being TRBD1 (5 bases). Between the trimmed V and J ends, which lost 4 bases and 0 bases, there was a span of 16 bases. Germline V lookup: CDR1 SNHLY, CDR2 FYNNEI. The CDR3 totals 16 residues. The CDR3 spells CASSAPPTGDSYEQYF. The CDR3 nucleotides read TGTGCCAGCAGTGCCCCCCCTACAGGAGACTCCTACGAGCAGTACTTC.

The chain links TRBV5-4 to TRBJ1-2; possibly TRBD1 for D (6 bases). The germline V gene encodes CDR1 SGHNT and CDR2 YYREEE (reference sequence). CDR3 length: 13 residues. Between the trimmed V and J ends, which lost 2 bases and 2 bases, there was a span of 7 bases. Here the CDR3 DNA reads TGTGCCAGCAGCTTTCAGGGGAACTATGGCTACACCTTC. As protein: CASSFQGNYGYTF.

This sequence joins TRBV19 and TRBJ2-3, with 9 nucleotides matching TRBD1. This CDR3 region has 17 residues. Germline CDR1 is LNHDA and CDR2 is SQIVND (reference sequence). The trim removed 4 bases at V and 4 bases at J, leaving 12 bases unmatched. The CDR3 loop is CASSTAGTGSPADTQYF. CDR3 DNA sequence: TGTGCCAGTAGTACTGCCGGGACAGGGTCCCCCGCAGATACGCAGTATTTT.

V gene TRBV7-9 combines with J gene TRBJ1-3; D is unclear. With 6 bases removed from V and 0 bases from J, the gap between germline ends came to 12 bases. This CDR3 has 15 amino acids. Germline CDR1 and CDR2: SEHNR and FQNEAQ (reference sequence). The CDR3 protein is CASSFPQTSGNTIYF. The DNA for the CDR3 is TGTGCCAGCAGTTTCCCACAGACCTCTGGAAACACCATATATTTT. The full variable domain, completed using reference TRBV7-9 and TRBJ1-3, is DTGVSQNPRHKITKRGQNVTFRCDPISEHNRLYWYRQTLGQGPEFLTYFQNEAQLEKSRLLSDRFSAERPKGSFSTLEIQRTEQGDSAMYLCASSFPQTSGNTIYFGEGSWLTVV.

The rearrangement uses TRBV29-1 and TRBJ2-3; weak D call: TRBD1 (5 bases). This CDR3 is 13 amino acids long. Trimming pared 4 bases from V and 4 bases from J, leaving 12 bases between. Germline values: CDR1 SQVTM, CDR2 ANQGSEA. CDR3 coding DNA: TGCAGCGTTGCCAGGGAAGTCGCAGATACGCAGTATTTT. Residues: CSVAREVADTQYF.

The V and J genes are TRBV29-1 and TRBJ1-6, with 9 positions matching TRBD1. V shed 3 bases, J shed 8 bases, and the junction held 5 bases outside the gene matches. Germline V gene sequence: CDR1 SQVTM, CDR2 ANQGSEA. The CDR3 runs to 14 residues. In nucleotides, the CDR3 is TGCAGCGTTGATACGGGACAGGGTGATTCACCCCTCCACTTT. Translated: CSVDTGQGDSPLHF.

This clone showed up just once. V gene TRBV9 combines with J gene TRBJ2-7, with TRBD1 as a possible D gene (6 bases). This CDR3 comprises 15 residues. CDR1 and CDR2 (germline): SGDLS, YYNGEE. V was shortened by 3 bases and J by 3 bases, with 16 bases between the two germline ends. CDR3 loop: CASSAFQGFGYEQYF. CDR3 bases: TGTGCCAGCAGCGCTTTCCAGGGGTTCGGCTACGAGCAGTACTTC. Combining the CDR3 with reference TRBV9 and TRBJ2-7 gives the whole variable domain DSGVTQTPKHLITATGQRVTLRCSPRSGDLSVYWYQQSLDQGLQFLIQYYNGEERAKGNILERFSAQQFPDLHSELNLSSLELGDSALYFCASSAFQGFGYEQYFGPGTRLTVT.

This clone has at least ten counts. This sequence joins TRBV15 and TRBJ2-4; 7 nucleotides match TRBD2. CDR1 LNHNV and CDR2 YYDKDF come from the germline V gene (reference sequence). V trimming: 0 bases; J trimming: 8 bases; junction bases outside the gene matches: 10. The CDR3 runs 16 residues. CDR3 region: CATSRDRGGGADIQYF. CDR3 DNA: TGTGCCACCAGCAGAGATCGTGGCGGGGGAGCAGACATTCAGTACTTC.

This clone came up a few times. V and J are TRBV7-7 and TRBJ1-2; D ambiguous. This CDR3 is built from 15 residues. Germline values: CDR1 SSHAT, CDR2 FNYEAQ (reference sequence). V lost 5 bases to trimming and J lost 4 bases, with 17 bases between them. The CDR3 nucleotides read TGTGCCAGCAGCAAGTCACGGGGAGCGTGCTATGGCTACACCTTC. This sequence encodes CASSKSRGACYGYTF.

The chain is built from TRBV11-3 and TRBJ1-4, with D maybe TRBD1 (6 bases). Trimming left V 2 bases short and J 0 bases short, with 10 bases between. Germline V gives CDR1 SGHNT, CDR2 YENEEA. This CDR3 contains 16 residues. The CDR3 protein is CASSLRGQTTNEKLFF. The DNA for the CDR3 is TGTGCCAGCAGCTTACGTGGACAGACAACTAATGAAAAACTGTTTTTT.

In DNA, the CDR3 is TGTGCCAGCAGTCGCGACAGGGGAGTATTAGACACCGGGGAGCTGTTTTTT. Protein: CASSRDRGVLDTGELFF. This chain links TRBV27 with TRBJ2-2, with 8 bases aligning to TRBD1. Germline assignment: CDR1 MNHEY and CDR2 SMNVEV (reference sequence). The ends lost 5 bases at V and 3 bases at J; junction bases unmatched: 11. The CDR3 is 17 amino acids.

The V and J genes are TRBV18 and TRBJ2-5; the match to TRBD2 covers 7 bases. The V segment lost 3 bases and the J segment 1 base; nucleotides outside the gene matches: 2. The CDR3 extends over 14 amino acids. The V gene's germline CDR1 is KGHSH and CDR2 LQKENI. In DNA form, the CDR3 reads TGTGCCAGCTCACCGCGGGGGAGCCAAGAGACCCAGTACTTC. Its protein product is CASSPRGSQETQYF.